Presented here are 27 T cell receptor beta chains from one specimen sequenced in a study of T cell clonality in common variable immunodeficiency. The assay was immunoSEQ multiplex PCR, and TCRdb's table has in-frame clones only and misses some. The repertoire consists of some 60,000 clones, none detected only once. The sequenced sample consisted of peripheral blood mononuclear cells. These receptors all stem from a person aged 18 to 70 in good health.

This clone occurred many times. The missing CDR3 end, 3 residues past where the read stops, is filled in from the germline J gene. V and J are TRBV20-1 and TRBJ1-6, with TRBD1 as a possible D gene (5 bases). V was shortened by 0 bases and J by 8 bases, with 17 bases between the two germline ends. The CDR3 covers 16 residues. Germline V gene data show CDR1 as DFQATT and CDR2 as SNEGSKA (reference sequence). CDR3 in amino acids: CSAREGGDAGYSPLHF. CDR3 DNA (partial): TGCAGTGCTAGAGAGGGGGGGGACGCCGGGTATTCACCC.

At least ten counts were recorded for this clone. The read halts 3 residues ahead of the CDR3 end, with the missing end drawn from the germline J gene. V and J are TRBV20-1 and TRBJ1-5; the match to TRBD1 covers 7 bases. The V gene's germline CDR1 is DFQATT and CDR2 SNEGSKA (reference sequence). The V and J ends lost 0 bases and 1 base, in that order; junction bases with no gene match: 3. This CDR3 comprises 15 residues. Here the CDR3 reads CSAREGGSSNQPQHF. CDR3 DNA, as far as it was read: TGCAGTGCTAGAGAAGGGGGCTCGAGCAATCAGCCC.

This clone was detected many times. The read gets to within 3 residues of the CDR3 end, and the germline J gene fills in the rest. V and J are TRBV20-1 and TRBJ2-5, with D unclear. The V and J ends lost 0 bases and 4 bases respectively, with 9 bases between them. The CDR3 totals 13 residues. Germline loops: CDR1 DFQATT, CDR2 SNEGSKA (reference sequence). Partial CDR3 DNA: TGCAGTGCTAGAGATTCTAGTTTAGAGACC. Translating it yields CSARDSSLET. The CDR3 in its entirety is CSARDSSLETQYF.

This clone was seen repeatedly, ten times or more. The read gets to within 3 residues of the CDR3 end, and the germline J gene fills in the rest. This chain joins TRBV30 and TRBJ1-2; a weak D match, TRBD1 (5 bases). Germline V gene lookup returns CDR1 GTSNPN and CDR2 SVGIG (reference sequence). The CDR3 is made up of 14 amino acids. Trimming removed 1 base from V and 4 bases from J, with 13 bases in between. CDR3 sequence reads: CAWSDLRATYGYTF. CDR3 bases read: TGTGCCTGGAGTGACCTCAGGGCTACCTATGGC.

This clone was recorded at least ten times. The CDR3 goes on 3 residues after the read ends, and that part is filled in from the germline J gene. This chain connects TRBV30 to TRBJ2-7; D possibly matches TRBD1 or TRBD2 (6 bases each). V dropped 0 bases and J dropped 4 bases, with 13 bases sitting between them. The CDR3 spans 14 residues. Germline-derived CDR1 and CDR2 are GTSNPN and SVGIG (reference sequence). The CDR3 protein is CAWSVLGGGYEQYF. The CDR3 DNA, read in part, is TGTGCCTGGAGTGTATTAGGAGGGGGATACGAG. Full variable domain (outside the CDR3, taken from reference TRBV30 and TRBJ2-7): SQTIHQWPATLVQPVGSPLSLECTVEGTSNPNLYWYRQAAGRGLQLLFYSVGIGQISSEVPQNLSASRPQDRQFILSSKKLLLSDSGFYLCAWSVLGGGYEQYFGPGTRLTVT.

This clone appeared many times. The CDR3 DNA, read in part, is TGTGCCAGCAGCAGTCAGGGGGCTCACACAGATACG. This gives the protein CASSSQGAHTDT. Given in full, the CDR3 is CASSSQGAHTDTQYF. V and J are TRBV7-3 and TRBJ2-3; 8 bases line up with TRBD1. The read ends 3 residues early relative to the CDR3; the germline J gene fills the gap. Trimming cost V 5 bases and J 2 bases; bases outside gene matches: 6. Germline lookup yields CDR1 SGHTA and CDR2 FQGTGA. The CDR3 totals 15 residues.

This clone was counted ten times or more. With the read ending 3 residues before the CDR3 end, the germline J gene is used to fill in that end. This chain uses TRBV6-2 or TRBV6-3 with TRBJ2-1, with 9 bases that match TRBD2. V shed 4 bases, J shed 9 bases, and the junction held 7 bases outside the gene matches. The germline V gene has CDR1 MNHEY and CDR2 SVGEGT. This CDR3 is built from 14 residues. The CDR3 sequence is CASSWGTSKGEQFF. Partial CDR3 DNA: TGTGCCAGCAGTTGGGGGACTAGCAAAGGTGAG.

This clone was seen ten or more times. The CDR3 extends 3 residues past the end of the read, so its final part is completed from the germline J gene. The chain links TRBV24-1 to TRBJ1-2, with 7 bases that match TRBD1. CDR3 length: 14 residues. CDR1 is KGHDR, CDR2 SFDVKD, per germline. The sequenced CDR3 bases are TGTGCCACCAGTGACGCGGGACAGCTGAGCGGC. Protein sequence: CATSDAGQLSG. The whole CDR3 reads CATSDAGQLSGYTF.

This clone was seen ten or more times. The read falls 3 residues short of the CDR3 end, and the missing part is taken from the germline J gene. The chain combines TRBV7-8 with TRBJ2-7; 14 bases are shared with TRBD2. The V gene end was trimmed by 2 bases and the J gene end by 5 bases; junction bases not matched to a gene: 5. Per the germline V gene, CDR1 is SGHVS and CDR2 is FQNEAQ. The CDR3 is 16 amino acids. This CDR3 is CASSLWGLAGVDEQYF. The part of the CDR3 DNA that was read is TGTGCCAGCAGCTTATGGGGACTAGCGGGAGTCGACGAG.

This clone occurred many times. The read terminates 3 residues ahead of where the CDR3 ends, so the germline J gene completes it. V usage is TRBV5-1 and J usage is TRBJ2-5; 10 nucleotides line up with TRBD2. Germline trimming cut 0 bases from V and 1 base from J; bases unmatched to any gene: 6. The CDR3 has 17 amino acids. Germline V gives CDR1 SGHRS, CDR2 YFSETQ. CDR3 bases read: TGCGCCAGCAGCTTGGGGCTAGCGGGGGTGGGCCAAGAGACC. Its translation is CASSLGLAGVGQET. The complete CDR3 protein is CASSLGLAGVGQETQYF.

This clone has more than one count but fewer than ten. Read sequence stops 3 residues before the CDR3 end, and the germline J gene provides the missing end. The chain joins TRBV5-4 to TRBJ2-7; 13 bases match TRBD2. CDR1 and CDR2 from the germline V gene are SGHNT and YYREEE (reference sequence). J was trimmed by 1 base and V by 3 bases; bases with no gene match: 4. The CDR3 totals 16 residues. The CDR3 loop is CASSSGLAGMSYEQYF. The sequenced part of the CDR3 DNA is TGTGCCAGCAGCTCGGGACTAGCGGGGATGTCCTACGAG.

This clone came up many times. The read ends 3 residues before the CDR3 terminus; that terminus is restored from the germline J gene. V is TRBV20-1 and J is TRBJ2-5; 13 bases agree with TRBD2. Losses at the gene ends were 3 bases for V and 7 bases for J; bases not matched to a gene: 8. CDR3 length equals 15 residues. Germline V CDR1 and CDR2: DFQATT, SNEGSKA (reference sequence). The CDR3 reads CSARATSGRATTQYF. The covered CDR3 bases are TGCAGTGCTAGGGCAACTAGCGGGAGGGCCACGACC.

This clone was detected many times. The read stops 3 residues short of the end of the CDR3; the missing end is completed from the germline J gene. The chain carries TRBV5-1 and TRBJ2-1; 8 positions match TRBD2. This CDR3 spans 18 amino acids. The germline CDR1 and CDR2 sequences are SGHRS and YFSETQ. Losses at the gene ends were 1 base for V and 0 bases for J; bases not matched to a gene: 9. The CDR3: CASSLTSGYWSSYNEQFF. The CDR3 bases that were read are TGCGCCAGCAGCTTGACTAGCGGCTACTGGAGCTCCTACAATGAG. Drawing the rest from reference TRBV5-1 and TRBJ2-1, the complete variable domain is KAGVTQTPRYLIKTRGQQVTLSCSPISGHRSVSWYQQTPGQGLQFLFEYFSETQRNKGNFPGRFSGRQFSNSRSEMNVSTLELGDSALYLCASSLTSGYWSSYNEQFFGPGTRLTVL.

There are many counts of this clone. The CDR3 end lies 3 residues beyond the end of the read and is filled in from the germline J gene. The rearrangement links TRBV7-2 to TRBJ2-3; no firm D call. CDR3 length: 14 residues. In germline, CDR1 is SGHTA, CDR2 FQGNSA. Trimming pared 0 bases from V and 3 bases from J, leaving 7 bases between. Incomplete CDR3 DNA: TGTGCCAGCAGCTTAGCTTTTCGGACAGATACG. Its protein product is CASSLAFRTDT. Given in full, the CDR3 is CASSLAFRTDTQYF.

This clone was seen repeatedly, ten times or more. The CDR3 DNA, read in part, is TGCGCCAGCAGATCCGACAGGGGTAATAGGAATTCACCC. Its protein is CASRSDRGNRNSP. The whole CDR3 is CASRSDRGNRNSPLHF. This sequence joins TRBV5-1 and TRBJ1-6, with 8 bases fitting TRBD1. Read sequence stops 3 residues before the CDR3 end, and the germline J gene provides the missing end. The CDR3 is 16 residues long. Germline V gives CDR1 SGHRS, CDR2 YFSETQ. V trimming: 5 bases; J trimming: 7 bases; junction bases outside the gene matches: 11.

About this clone: The read stops 3 residues short of the end of the CDR3; the missing end is completed from the germline J gene. The genes are TRBV30 and TRBJ1-2; possibly TRBD1 for D (5 bases). Germline assignment: CDR1 GTSNPN and CDR2 SVGIG (reference sequence). This CDR3 has 11 amino acids. CDR3 DNA, as far as it was read: TGTGCCTGGAGTGGGGGCGTTACC. The encoded protein is CAWSGGVT. The whole CDR3 is CAWSGGVTYTF.

Ten or more counts support this clone. The sequence runs out 3 residues before the end of the CDR3; the remainder is reconstructed from the germline J gene. The V and J genes are TRBV27 and TRBJ1-2, with 9 nucleotides matching TRBD1. This CDR3 is 15 amino acids long. Germline values: CDR1 MNHEY, CDR2 SMNVEV (reference sequence). CDR3 residues: CASSPNPGQGSDYTF. CDR3 DNA (partial): TGTGCCAGCAGTCCAAACCCGGGACAGGGCTCTGAC.

This clone was seen repeatedly, ten times or more. The covered CDR3 bases are TGTGCCAGCTCACCACAACAGGAAAGCACAGATACG. Translated: CASSPQQESTDT. The full CDR3 protein is CASSPQQESTDTQYF. The chain combines TRBV18 with TRBJ2-3; possible D gene TRBD1, 5 bases. From the germline J gene comes the end of the CDR3, since the read stops 3 residues before it. This CDR3 has 15 amino acids. Germline CDR1 is KGHSH and CDR2 is LQKENI. Trimming left V 1 base short and J 0 bases short, with 8 bases between. The full variable domain, its missing parts supplied by reference TRBV18 and TRBJ2-3, is NAGVMQNPRHLVRRRGQEARLRCSPMKGHSHVYWYRQLPEEGLKFMVYLQKENIIDESGMPKERFSAEFPKEGPSILRIQQVVRGDSAAYFCASSPQQESTDTQYFGPGTRLTVL.

This clone was observed a few times. The read comes to an end 3 residues before the CDR3 does, leaving the germline J gene to fill in the end. The rearrangement joins TRBV2 to TRBJ2-5, with 7 bases identical to TRBD1. Trimming at V came to 5 bases and at J to 0 bases, leaving 3 bases not matched to a gene. Germline loops: CDR1 SNHLY, CDR2 FYNNEI. The CDR3 is 14 amino acids. The DNA read from the CDR3 is TGTGCCAGCAGTCGAGACAGGGACCAAGAGACC. It specifies CASSRDRDQET. The complete CDR3 reads CASSRDRDQETQYF.

This clone has ten or more counts. Coverage ceases 3 residues before the CDR3 finishes, and the germline J gene fills in the end. This chain links TRBV23-1 with TRBJ2-5, with D perhaps TRBD1 or TRBD2 (5 bases each). TRBV23-1 is annotated as an ORF whose role is uncertain. V was cut by 5 bases and J by 5 bases, with 21 bases left in between. This CDR3 is 16 amino acids long. CDR3 amino acids: CASSSPPQGVWETQYF. The part of the CDR3 DNA that was read is TGCGCCAGCAGTTCCCCCCCCCAGGGAGTATGGGAGACC.

This clone was detected many times. The DNA ends 3 residues before the CDR3 does, and the rest of the CDR3 is filled in from the germline J gene. The rearrangement uses TRBV20-1 and TRBJ1-5; TRBD1 aligns across 11 bases. Germline V gene sequence: CDR1 DFQATT, CDR2 SNEGSKA (reference sequence). Losses at the gene ends were 1 base for V and 9 bases for J; bases not matched to a gene: 5. This CDR3 spans 14 amino acids. The CDR3 loop is CSARVGQGAPPQHF. CDR3 bases read: TGCAGTGCTAGAGTTGGACAGGGGGCCCCGCCC.

This clone was counted ten times or more. The read ends 3 residues shy of where the CDR3 ends; the end is completed using the germline J gene. The chain joins TRBV5-5 to TRBJ2-7; unclear D gene. Trimming stripped 3 bases from V and 3 bases from J, with 7 bases between. The germline gives CDR1 SGHKS, CDR2 YYEKEE (reference sequence). The CDR3 contains 12 residues. Here the CDR3 reads CASSSINYEQYF. The sequenced part of the CDR3 DNA is TGTGCCAGCAGCTCAATCAACTACGAG.

This clone was seen repeatedly, ten times or more. The read ends 3 residues before the CDR3 terminus; that terminus is restored from the germline J gene. The chain employs TRBV6-2 or TRBV6-3 and TRBJ2-3; unclear D gene. In germline, CDR1 is MNHEY, CDR2 SVGEGT. This CDR3 comprises 13 residues. The CDR3 reads CASSYSGRVAQYF. CDR3 DNA, as far as it was read: TGTGCCAGCAGTTACTCGGGCAGAGTAGCG.

This clone was seen a few times. The read finishes 3 residues shy of the CDR3 end, and the germline J gene is used to complete it. The sample holds other DNA sequences that translate to the same CDR3. The chain carries TRBV11-2 and TRBJ2-7, with 8 bases matching TRBD2. The CDR3 loop spans 13 amino acids. CDR1 is SGHAT, CDR2 FQNNGV, per germline. V was pared by 4 bases and J by 3 bases, with 2 bases of the junction left unmatched. The CDR3 is CASSSGLDYEQYF. The sequenced part of the CDR3 DNA is TGTGCCAGCAGCTCGGGACTAGACTACGAG.

Ten or more counts support this clone. Partial CDR3 DNA: TGTGCCACCAGTGCCCCCCAGGCCACAGGGGGCTACAATGAG. It encodes CATSAPQATGGYNE. The whole CDR3 sequence reads CATSAPQATGGYNEQFF. The chain uses TRBV24-1 and TRBJ2-1; 8 bases line up with TRBD1. The read falls 3 residues short of the CDR3 end, and the missing part is taken from the germline J gene. From germline, CDR1 is KGHDR and CDR2 SFDVKD. The V and J ends lost 5 bases and 3 bases, in that order; junction bases with no gene match: 11. The CDR3 is made up of 17 amino acids.

In its sample, this clone was seen many times. Read data end 3 residues before the CDR3 end; the end is taken from the germline J gene. The rearrangement links TRBV6-1 to TRBJ2-5; no clear D. This CDR3 comprises 15 residues. Between the trimmed V and J ends, which lost 1 base and 1 base, there was a span of 10 bases. The V gene's germline CDR1 is MNHNS and CDR2 SASEGT. The CDR3 DNA, read in part, is TGTGCCAGCAGTGAAGGACCGGGTACCCAAGAGACC. Its translation is CASSEGPGTQET. The CDR3 as a whole reads CASSEGPGTQETQYF.

This clone showed up many times. From the germline J gene comes the end of the CDR3, since the read stops 3 residues before it. The gene calls are TRBV7-2 and TRBJ2-1; TRBD2 agrees at 7 bases. Germline V lookup: CDR1 SGHTA, CDR2 FQGNSA. The CDR3 consists of 17 residues. V was pared by 0 bases and J by 4 bases, with 9 bases of the junction left unmatched. CDR3 loop: CASSLAQRLAAYNEQFF. The DNA read from the CDR3 is TGTGCCAGCAGCTTAGCGCAGCGGCTAGCGGCTTACAATGAG. The whole variable domain, remainder taken from reference TRBV7-2 and TRBJ2-1, is GAGVSQSPSNKVTEKGKDVELRCDPISGHTALYWYRQSLGQGLEFLIYFQGNSAPDKSGLPSDRFSAERTGGSVSTLTIQRTQQEDSAVYLCASSLAQRLAAYNEQFFGPGTRLTVL.